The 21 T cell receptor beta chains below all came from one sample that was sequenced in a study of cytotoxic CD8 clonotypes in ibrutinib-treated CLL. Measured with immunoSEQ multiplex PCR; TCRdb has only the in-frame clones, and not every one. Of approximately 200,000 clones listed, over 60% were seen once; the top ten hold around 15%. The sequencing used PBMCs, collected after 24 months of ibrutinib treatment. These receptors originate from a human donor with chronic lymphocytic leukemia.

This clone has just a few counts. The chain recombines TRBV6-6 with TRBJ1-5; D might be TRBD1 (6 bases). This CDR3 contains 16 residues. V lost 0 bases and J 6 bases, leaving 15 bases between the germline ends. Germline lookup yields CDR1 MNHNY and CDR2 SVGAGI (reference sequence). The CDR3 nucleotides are TGTGCCAGCAGTTACTCGCCAGGGGTTGTAGGTCAGCCCCAGCATTTT. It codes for CASSYSPGVVGQPQHF.

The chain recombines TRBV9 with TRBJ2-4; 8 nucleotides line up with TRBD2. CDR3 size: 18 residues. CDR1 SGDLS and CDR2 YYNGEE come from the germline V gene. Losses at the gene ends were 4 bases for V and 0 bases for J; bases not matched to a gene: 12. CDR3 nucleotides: TGTGCCAGCAGCCTAAATCCTACTAGCGGACTAGCCAAAAACATTCAGTACTTC. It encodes CASSLNPTSGLAKNIQYF.

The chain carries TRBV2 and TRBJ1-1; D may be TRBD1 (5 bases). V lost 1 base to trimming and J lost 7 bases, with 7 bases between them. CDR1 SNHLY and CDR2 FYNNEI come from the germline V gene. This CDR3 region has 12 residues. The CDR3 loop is CASSEVQGEAFF. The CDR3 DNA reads TGTGCCAGCAGTGAAGTTCAGGGTGAAGCTTTCTTT.

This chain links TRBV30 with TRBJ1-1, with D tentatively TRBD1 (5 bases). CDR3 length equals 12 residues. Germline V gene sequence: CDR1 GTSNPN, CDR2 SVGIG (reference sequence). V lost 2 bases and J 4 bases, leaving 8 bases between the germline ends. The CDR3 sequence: CAWSYRSTEAFF. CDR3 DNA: TGTGCCTGGAGTTACAGGAGCACTGAAGCTTTCTTT.

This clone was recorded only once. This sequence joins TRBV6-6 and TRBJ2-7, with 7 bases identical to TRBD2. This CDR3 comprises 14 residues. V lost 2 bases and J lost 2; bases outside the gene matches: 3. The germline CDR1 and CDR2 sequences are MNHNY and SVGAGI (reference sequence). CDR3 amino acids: CASSYGLDAYEQYF. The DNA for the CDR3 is TGTGCCAGCAGTTACGGACTAGACGCCTACGAGCAGTACTTC.

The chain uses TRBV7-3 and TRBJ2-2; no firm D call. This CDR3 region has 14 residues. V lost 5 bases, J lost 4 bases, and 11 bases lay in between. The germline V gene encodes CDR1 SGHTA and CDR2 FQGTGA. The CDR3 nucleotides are TGTGCCAGCAGCCCCCGTACGGGCACCGGGGAGCTGTTTTTT. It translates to CASSPRTGTGELFF.

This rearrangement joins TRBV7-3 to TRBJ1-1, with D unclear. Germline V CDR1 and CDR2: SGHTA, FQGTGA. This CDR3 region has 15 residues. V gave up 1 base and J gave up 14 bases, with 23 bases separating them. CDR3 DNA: TGTGCCAGCAGCTTAAACGCCCAAACACCTGCCGGAGAGTTCTTT. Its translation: CASSLNAQTPAGEFF.

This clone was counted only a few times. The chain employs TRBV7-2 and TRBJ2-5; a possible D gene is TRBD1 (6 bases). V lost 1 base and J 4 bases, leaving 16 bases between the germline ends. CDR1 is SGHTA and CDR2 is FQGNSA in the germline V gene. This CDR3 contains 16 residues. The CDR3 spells CASSLEGRGGLETQYF. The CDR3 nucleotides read TGTGCCAGCAGCTTAGAGGGGCGAGGGGGTCTAGAGACCCAGTACTTC.

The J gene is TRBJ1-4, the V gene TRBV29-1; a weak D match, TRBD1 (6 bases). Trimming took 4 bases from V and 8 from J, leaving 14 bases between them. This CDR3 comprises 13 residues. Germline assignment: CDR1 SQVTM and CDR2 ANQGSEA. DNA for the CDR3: TGCAGCGTTGCAGCCAGGGGAACAGAAAAACTGTTTTTT. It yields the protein CSVAARGTEKLFF. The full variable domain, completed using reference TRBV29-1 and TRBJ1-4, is SAVISQKPSRDICQRGTSLTIQCQVDSQVTMMFWYRQQPGQSLTLIATANQGSEATYESGFVIDKFPISRPNLTFSTLTVSNMSPEDSSIYLCSVAARGTEKLFFGSGTQLSVL.

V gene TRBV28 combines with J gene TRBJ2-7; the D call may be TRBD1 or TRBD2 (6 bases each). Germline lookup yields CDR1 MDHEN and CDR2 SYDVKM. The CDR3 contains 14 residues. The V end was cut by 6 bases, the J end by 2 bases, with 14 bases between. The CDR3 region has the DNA TGTGCCAGCAGGCGGAGGGGGAGGACCTACGAGCAGTACTTC. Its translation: CASRRRGRTYEQYF.

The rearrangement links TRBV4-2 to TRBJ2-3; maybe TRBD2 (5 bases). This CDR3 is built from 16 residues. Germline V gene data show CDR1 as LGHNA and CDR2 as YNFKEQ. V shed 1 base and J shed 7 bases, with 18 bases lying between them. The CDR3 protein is CASSQVWETLRNTQYF. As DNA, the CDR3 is TGTGCCAGCAGCCAAGTTTGGGAGACTCTAAGGAATACGCAGTATTTT.

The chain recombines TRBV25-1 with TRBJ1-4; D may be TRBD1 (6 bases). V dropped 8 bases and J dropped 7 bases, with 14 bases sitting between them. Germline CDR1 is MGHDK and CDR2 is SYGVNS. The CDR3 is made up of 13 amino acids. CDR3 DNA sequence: TGTGCCAGCGATAGGGGAGGGGGTGAAAAACTGTTTTTT. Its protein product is CASDRGGGEKLFF.

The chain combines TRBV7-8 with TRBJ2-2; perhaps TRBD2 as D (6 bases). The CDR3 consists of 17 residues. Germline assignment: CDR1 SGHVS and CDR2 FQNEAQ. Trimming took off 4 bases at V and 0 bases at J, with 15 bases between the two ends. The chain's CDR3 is CASSSNPSDPNTGELFF. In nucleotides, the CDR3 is TGTGCCAGCAGCTCAAATCCTAGCGATCCGAACACCGGGGAGCTGTTTTTT.

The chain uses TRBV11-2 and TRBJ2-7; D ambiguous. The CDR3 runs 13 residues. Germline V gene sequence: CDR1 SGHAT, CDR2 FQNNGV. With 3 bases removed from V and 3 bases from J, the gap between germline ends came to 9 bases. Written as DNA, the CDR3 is TGTGCCAGCAGCTTGTCAAACGGCTACGAGCAGTACTTC. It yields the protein CASSLSNGYEQYF.

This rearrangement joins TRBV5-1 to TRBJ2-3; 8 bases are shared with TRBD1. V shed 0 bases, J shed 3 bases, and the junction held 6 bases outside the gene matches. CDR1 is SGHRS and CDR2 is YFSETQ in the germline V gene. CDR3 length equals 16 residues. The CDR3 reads CASSLATGGGTDTQYF. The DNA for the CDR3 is TGCGCCAGCAGCTTGGCAACAGGGGGTGGGACAGATACGCAGTATTTT. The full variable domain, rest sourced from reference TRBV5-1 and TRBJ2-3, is KAGVTQTPRYLIKTRGQQVTLSCSPISGHRSVSWYQQTPGQGLQFLFEYFSETQRNKGNFPGRFSGRQFSNSRSEMNVSTLELGDSALYLCASSLATGGGTDTQYFGPGTRLTVL.

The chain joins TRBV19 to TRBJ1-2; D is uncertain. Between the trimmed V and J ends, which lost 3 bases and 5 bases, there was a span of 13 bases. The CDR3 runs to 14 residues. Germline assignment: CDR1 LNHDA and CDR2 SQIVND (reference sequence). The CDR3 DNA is TGTGCCAGTAGTATGCAGGTGGCTGGGTATGGCTACACCTTC. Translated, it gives CASSMQVAGYGYTF.

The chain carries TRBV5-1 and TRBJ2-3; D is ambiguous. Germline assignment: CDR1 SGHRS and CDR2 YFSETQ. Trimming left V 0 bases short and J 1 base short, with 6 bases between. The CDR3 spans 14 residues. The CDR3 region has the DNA TGCGCCAGCAGCTTGGATTTAGGCACAGATACGCAGTATTTT. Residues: CASSLDLGTDTQYF.

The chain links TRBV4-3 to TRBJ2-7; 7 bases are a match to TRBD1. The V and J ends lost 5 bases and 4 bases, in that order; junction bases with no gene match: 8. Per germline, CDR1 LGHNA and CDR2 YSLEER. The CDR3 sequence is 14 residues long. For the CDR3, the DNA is TGCGCCAGCAGCTTTCGCCGGGACAGTTACGAGCAGTACTTC. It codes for CASSFRRDSYEQYF.

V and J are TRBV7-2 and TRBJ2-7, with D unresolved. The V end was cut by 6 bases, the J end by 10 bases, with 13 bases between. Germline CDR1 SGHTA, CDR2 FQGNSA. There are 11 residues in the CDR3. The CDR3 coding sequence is TGTGCCAGCAGTCCGACTTATCTCCAGTACTTC. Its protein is CASSPTYLQYF.

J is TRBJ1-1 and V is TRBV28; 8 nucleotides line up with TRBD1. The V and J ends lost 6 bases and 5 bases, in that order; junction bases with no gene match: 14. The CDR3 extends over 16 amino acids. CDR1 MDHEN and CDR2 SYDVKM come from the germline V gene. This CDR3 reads CASSQLPGQGRTEAFF. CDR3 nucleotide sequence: TGTGCCAGCAGCCAGCTCCCTGGACAGGGACGGACTGAAGCTTTCTTT.

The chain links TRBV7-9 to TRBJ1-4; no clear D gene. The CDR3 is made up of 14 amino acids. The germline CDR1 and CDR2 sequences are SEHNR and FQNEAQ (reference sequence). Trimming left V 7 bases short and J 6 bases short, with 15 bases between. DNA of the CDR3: TGTGCCAGCACCATTTCGGGAAGGGATGAAAAACTGTTTTTT. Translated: CASTISGRDEKLFF.